Listed below are T cell receptor beta chains from one sample, sequenced in a study of cytomegalovirus exposure and HLA in healthy donors. TCRdb keeps only in-frame clones here, not all; method: immunoSEQ multiplex PCR. The sample lists 150,000 to 200,000 clones, 84% occurring once. The sequenced material came from PBMCs. Receptors were obtained from a boy between 10 and 17 years old in good health and CMV-seronegative. CDR3s include the opening cysteine and the closing phenylalanine or tryptophan. D genes are given only for firm matches. Not every row has a clone size; where given, it reads once, few, many or a size class.

D gene	V gene	J gene	clone size	CDR3 DNA	CDR3 protein
.	TRBV9	TRBJ2-7	.	TGTGCCAGCAGCGTTGGGCTAGCGTGGACCTACGAGCAGTACTTC	CASSVGLAWTYEQYF
.	TRBV9	TRBJ2-2	.	TGTGCCAGCAGCTCGATAGTAACCGGGGAGCTGTTTTTT	CASSSIVTGELFF
.	TRBV5-1	TRBJ2-3	.	TGCGCCAGCAGCTTAGGGGGAGGGAACACAGATACGCAGTATTTT	CASSLGGGNTDTQYF
.	TRBV7-9	TRBJ2-3	.	TGTTCCAGCAGCTCAACAGATACGCAGTATTTT	CSSSSTDTQYF
.	TRBV30	TRBJ2-6	.	TGTGCCATCGGGTCAGCTGGGGCCAACGTCCTGACTTTC	CAIGSAGANVLTF
TRBD2	TRBV2	TRBJ2-1	once	TGTGCCAGCAGTGAACGGACTAGCGTTTACAATGAGCAGTTCTTC	CASSERTSVYNEQFF
.	TRBV7-3	TRBJ2-5	.	TGTGCCAGCAGCCTCGACAGCAAAGAGACCCAGTACTTC	CASSLDSKETQYF
TRBD2	TRBV5-1	TRBJ2-2	.	TGCGCCAGCAGCTTGAGGTTAGCGGGAGGCGCCGGGGAGCTGTTTTTT	CASSLRLAGGAGELFF
.	TRBV30	TRBJ1-4	.	TGTGCCTGGAGCGATCAGGGGTTCCATGAAAAACTGTTTTTT	CAWSDQGFHEKLFF
.	TRBV5-1	TRBJ2-7	.	TGCGCCAGCAGCTTCGCGGTGGCCTACGAGCAGTACTTC	CASSFAVAYEQYF
.	TRBV5-5	TRBJ1-1	.	TGTGCCAGCAGCTTTAACCGAGGCACTGAAGCTTTCTTT	CASSFNRGTEAFF
.	TRBV9	TRBJ1-6	.	TGTGCCAGCAGCGGGGGGGGGTTTGATTCACCCCTCCACTTT	CASSGGGFDSPLHF
.	TRBV11-2	TRBJ1-1	.	TGTGCCAGCAGCCTCCCGGGACATTGGGCTTTCTTT	CASSLPGHWAFF
.	TRBV6-1	TRBJ2-5	.	TGTGCCAGCAGTGGAGAGGTTCTCTGGGCCCAGTACTTC	CASSGEVLWAQYF
TRBD2	TRBV6-4	TRBJ2-1	.	TGTGCCAGCAGTGGGACTAGCGGGGGGTACAATGAGCAGTTCTTC	CASSGTSGGYNEQFF
TRBD1	TRBV5-4	TRBJ2-3	once	TGTGCCAGCAGCAAGCAGGGGGTAGATACGCAGTATTTT	CASSKQGVDTQYF
TRBD2	TRBV29-1	TRBJ2-2	.	TGCAGCGTCCTCCGCACTAGCGGGGGGGTTACCGGGGAGCTGTTTTTT	CSVLRTSGGVTGELFF
.	TRBV13	TRBJ2-7	.	TGTGCCAGCAGTTCCCGAAGGGGTTCCCCCTACGAGCAGTACTTC	CASSSRRGSPYEQYF
TRBD2	TRBV27	TRBJ2-1	.	TGTGCCAGCAGTGGTCTAGCGGGGGGGCCCAACAATGAGCAGTTCTTC	CASSGLAGGPNNEQFF
.	TRBV4-1	TRBJ2-1	.	TGCGCCAGCAGCCACCCGGGGAATGAGCAGTTCTTC	CASSHPGNEQFF
.	TRBV7-9	TRBJ2-1	.	TGTGCCAGCAGCTTTTTCCCAGAGCAGTTCTTC	CASSFFPEQFF
TRBD1	TRBV30	TRBJ1-5	.	TGTGCCTGGGGACAGGGGGGACTTCAGCCCCAGCATTTT	CAWGQGGLQPQHF
.	TRBV9	TRBJ1-2	.	TGTGCCAGCAGACCAGGGTTGAGCTATGGCTACACCTTC	CASRPGLSYGYTF
TRBD1	TRBV28	TRBJ1-1	.	TGTGCCAGCAGTTTAGGGACAGGGAGGGACACTGAAGCTTTCTTT	CASSLGTGRDTEAFF
.	TRBV6-4	TRBJ2-2	.	TGTGCCAGCAGTGACTCGGAGGCCACCGGGGAGCTGTTTTTT	CASSDSEATGELFF
.	TRBV14	TRBJ2-3	.	TGTGCCAGCAGCCAGGAGGACTACACAGATACGCAGTATTTT	CASSQEDYTDTQYF
.	TRBV5-1	TRBJ2-6	.	TGCGCCAGCAGCGCAGTACAGGGCTTCTCTGGGGCCAACGTCCTGACTTTC	CASSAVQGFSGANVLTF
.	TRBV7-2	TRBJ2-4	.	TGTGCCAGCAGTTTCCTCCTCAGGGGTACGGACATTCAGTACTTC	CASSFLLRGTDIQYF
.	TRBV30	TRBJ1-3	.	TGTGCCTTATCAGGAAGAGGAGGTTCTGGAAACACCATATATTTT	CALSGRGGSGNTIYF
TRBD2	TRBV29-1	TRBJ2-7	.	TGCAGCGTTAGTGGGAGGGCAGCCTACGAGCAGTACTTC	CSVSGRAAYEQYF
.	TRBV6-1	TRBJ2-3	.	TGTGCCAGCAGTGCCATGACCCCCGGGGTGAGCACAGATACGCAGTATTTT	CASSAMTPGVSTDTQYF
.	TRBV4-2	TRBJ2-1	.	TGTGCCAGCAGCCATCTATACTACAATGAGCAGTTCTTC	CASSHLYYNEQFF
.	TRBV7-7	TRBJ2-2	.	TGTGCTAGCAGCTTAGTCGGGAGCTCCGGGGAGCTGTTTTTT	CASSLVGSSGELFF
.	TRBV7-2	TRBJ1-1	.	TGTGCCAGCAGCTTGGGTAAAACAGGGCCGACTGAAGCTTTCTTT	CASSLGKTGPTEAFF
.	TRBV2	TRBJ2-7	.	TGTGCCAGCACAGAAGGCCAGGGACTCTACGAGCAGTACTTC	CASTEGQGLYEQYF
TRBD2	TRBV18	TRBJ2-2	.	TGTGCCAGCTCACCCCCCGGGACTATCAGCACCGGGGAGCTGTTTTTT	CASSPPGTISTGELFF
.	TRBV30	TRBJ1-1	.	TGTGCCTGGAACCTAGGGGCGGTTGAAGCTTTCTTT	CAWNLGAVEAFF
TRBD1	TRBV27	TRBJ1-5	.	TGTGCCAGCAGACTTAAGACAGGGGTCCCCAATCAGCCCCAGCATTTT	CASRLKTGVPNQPQHF
.	TRBV5-1	TRBJ1-6	.	TGCGCCAGCAGTCCCGCAGGGGTGGGCTATAATTCACCCCTCCACTTT	CASSPAGVGYNSPLHF
.	TRBV7-9	TRBJ1-5	.	TGTGCCAGCAGCGCCCTAAATCAGCCCCAGCATTTT	CASSALNQPQHF
.	TRBV20-1	TRBJ1-1	.	TGCAGTGCCACCAGTCGGGGAAAGGCTTTCTTT	CSATSRGKAFF
TRBD1	TRBV6-5	TRBJ1-1	few	TGTGCCAGCAGTGGTAGAGGGGGCTCTGATACTGAAGCTTTCTTT	CASSGRGGSDTEAFF
TRBD2	TRBV9	TRBJ2-1	.	TGTGCCAGCAGCGTAGCGGGGGGGGCCCACAATGAGCAGTTCTTC	CASSVAGGAHNEQFF
TRBD2	TRBV19	TRBJ2-7	.	TGTGCCAGTAGTGCCTACCGACCGGGACTAGCGGGGGGATCCTACGAGCAGTACTTC	CASSAYRPGLAGGSYEQYF
.	TRBV4-2	TRBJ2-3	.	TGTGCCAGCAGCCCGGTCGGGGGACGCTGGGATACGCAGTATTTT	CASSPVGGRWDTQYF
TRBD1	TRBV30	TRBJ1-1	.	TGTGCCTGGGCCCCTTGGACAGGGGGCAGGGGTACTGAAGCTTTCTTT	CAWAPWTGGRGTEAFF
.	TRBV9	TRBJ1-3	.	TGTGCCAGCAGCCCCACTGGAAACACCATATATTTT	CASSPTGNTIYF
.	TRBV7-9	TRBJ2-2	.	TGTGCCAGCCGCACCGGGGAGCTGTTTTTT	CASRTGELFF
.	TRBV5-1	TRBJ1-2	.	TGCGCCAGCAGCTTGGGTCTTACAGGTCCCTCTGGCTACACCTTC	CASSLGLTGPSGYTF
.	TRBV30	TRBJ2-7	.	TGTGCCTGGAGTGCGGTCGCCGCCTACGAGCAGTACTTC	CAWSAVAAYEQYF
.	TRBV12-2	TRBJ1-1	.	TGTGCAAGTCGCTTAGACCTTGGACAGGAGAACACTGAAGCTTTCTTT	CASRLDLGQENTEAFF
.	TRBV5-1	TRBJ2-6	.	TGCGCCAGCAGGGGCAGGGTAGGCTCTGGGGCCAACGTCCTGACTTTC	CASRGRVGSGANVLTF